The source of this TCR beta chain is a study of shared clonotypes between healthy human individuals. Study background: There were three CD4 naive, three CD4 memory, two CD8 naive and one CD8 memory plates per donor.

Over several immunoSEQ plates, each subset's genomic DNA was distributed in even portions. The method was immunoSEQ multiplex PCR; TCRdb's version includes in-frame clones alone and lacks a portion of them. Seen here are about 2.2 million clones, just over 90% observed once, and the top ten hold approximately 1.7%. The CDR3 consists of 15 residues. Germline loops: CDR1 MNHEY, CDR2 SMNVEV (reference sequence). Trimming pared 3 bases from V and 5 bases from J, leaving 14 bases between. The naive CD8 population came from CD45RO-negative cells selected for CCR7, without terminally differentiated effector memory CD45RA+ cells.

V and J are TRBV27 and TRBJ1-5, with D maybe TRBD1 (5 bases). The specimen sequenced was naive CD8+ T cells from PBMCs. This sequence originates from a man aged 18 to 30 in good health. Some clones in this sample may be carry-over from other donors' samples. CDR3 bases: TGTGCCAGCAGTTTTGCCGGGTTGGGGGATCAGCCCCAGCATTTT. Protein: CASSFAGLGDQPQHF.